One sample yielded the 10 T cell receptor beta chains listed below, sequenced in a study of T cell repertoires and HLA-DP antigens. Clones were read by immunoSEQ multiplex PCR, and TCRdb kept only the in-frame ones, dropping some. The sample carries about 73,000 clones, around four fifths recorded once. These TCRs are of unknown antigen specificity. Sequences were obtained from CD4+ T cells from PBMCs. The receptors stem from a man between 60 and 75 years old in good health and CMV-seronegative.

This chain joins TRBV6-5 and TRBJ1-1; D call uncertain. In germline, CDR1 is MNHEY, CDR2 SVGAGI. The CDR3 runs 12 residues. Trimming shortened V by 11 bases and J by 5 bases, and 15 bases separated the two germline ends. CDR3 region: CAVNKGRTEAFF. The CDR3 nucleotides are TGTGCCGTCAACAAGGGAAGGACTGAAGCTTTCTTT.

Details on this clone: The sample holds other DNA sequences that translate to the same CDR3. The V and J genes are TRBV5-8 and TRBJ1-5; 8 bases line up with TRBD1. The CDR3 loop spans 14 amino acids. Trimming at V came to 4 bases and at J to 7 bases, leaving 7 bases not matched to a gene. Germline V gene lookup returns CDR1 SGHTS and CDR2 YDEGEE. The CDR3 is CASSPGTGNQPQHF. Here the CDR3 DNA reads TGTGCCAGCAGCCCGGGGACAGGAAACCAGCCCCAGCATTTT. Together with reference TRBV5-8 and TRBJ1-5, the CDR3 gives the full variable domain: EAGVTQSPTHLIKTRGQQATLRCSPISGHTSVYWYQQALGLGLQFLLWYDEGEERNRGNFPPRFSGRQFPNYSSELNVNALELEDSALYLCASSPGTGNQPQHFGDGTRLSIL.

This clone has only a few counts. The genes are TRBV28 and TRBJ2-6; D is possibly TRBD1 (5 bases). From germline, CDR1 is MDHEN and CDR2 SYDVKM. There are 14 residues in the CDR3. With 8 bases removed from V and 4 bases from J, the gap between germline ends came to 12 bases. CDR3 sequence reads: CASRDSGGANVLTF. The DNA for the CDR3 is TGTGCCAGCCGCGACAGTGGGGGGGCCAACGTCCTGACTTTC.

This chain uses TRBV25-1 with TRBJ2-1; D may match TRBD1 or TRBD2 (5 bases each). Trimming took off 2 bases at V and 5 bases at J, with 16 bases between the two ends. Looked up from germline, CDR1 is MGHDK and CDR2 is SYGVNS. CDR3 length equals 16 residues. The CDR3: CASSEPPGRKNNEQFF. CDR3 bases: TGTGCCAGCAGTGAACCACCGGGACGGAAAAACAATGAGCAGTTCTTC.

The genes are TRBV5-6 and TRBJ2-3; D may correspond to TRBD1 or TRBD2 (5 bases each). Germline CDR1 reads SGHDT; CDR2 reads YYEEEE. Trimming shortened V by 4 bases and J by 5 bases, and 14 bases separated the two germline ends. The CDR3 is made up of 14 amino acids. CDR3 loop: CASSGGPALDTQYF. CDR3 bases: TGTGCCAGCAGCGGGGGACCCGCTCTAGATACGCAGTATTTT.

The rearrangement links TRBV2 to TRBJ2-5; D possibly matches TRBD1 or TRBD2 (5 bases each). The length of the CDR3 is 13 residues. The V and J ends lost 3 bases and 6 bases respectively, with 11 bases between them. Per the germline V gene, CDR1 is SNHLY and CDR2 is FYNNEI. The CDR3 nucleotides read TGTGCCAGCAGTGATTTAGAGGGGAAGACCCAGTACTTC. Its translation is CASSDLEGKTQYF.

The chain links TRBV7-2 to TRBJ2-2; D possibly corresponds to TRBD1 (6 bases). This CDR3 has 16 residues. Germline V gives CDR1 SGHTA, CDR2 FQGNSA. Trimming removed 6 bases from V and 4 bases from J, with 18 bases in between. Written as DNA, the CDR3 is TGTGCCAGCAGACTACAGGGAAAGAGAGGCACCGGGGAGCTGTTTTTT. This encodes CASRLQGKRGTGELFF. The entire variable domain, with the rest obtained from reference TRBV7-2 and TRBJ2-2, is as follows: GAGVSQSPSNKVTEKGKDVELRCDPISGHTALYWYRQSLGQGLEFLIYFQGNSAPDKSGLPSDRFSAERTGGSVSTLTIQRTQQEDSAVYLCASRLQGKRGTGELFFGEGSRLTVL.

The chain employs TRBV5-1 and TRBJ2-7; possibly TRBD1 for D (7 bases). Between the trimmed V and J ends, which lost 6 bases and 2 bases, there was a span of 15 bases. Germline lookup yields CDR1 SGHRS and CDR2 YFSETQ. The CDR3 is 14 amino acids. CDR3 coding DNA: TGCGCCAGCAAACCGCAGGGGGGAACCTACGAGCAGTACTTC. Encoded protein: CASKPQGGTYEQYF.

This chain connects TRBV2 to TRBJ1-6; D remains ambiguous. The V gene lost 6 bases and the J gene lost 7 bases, with 4 bases spanning the gap. The CDR3 has 11 residues. In germline, CDR1 is SNHLY, CDR2 FYNNEI. The CDR3 loop reads CASRSNSPLHF. CDR3 coding DNA: TGTGCCAGCAGGTCCAATTCACCCCTCCACTTT.

This clone was counted at least ten times. The genes are TRBV7-7 and TRBJ2-1; D may be TRBD1 or TRBD2 (5 bases each). Trimming took off 2 bases at V and 9 bases at J, with 11 bases between the two ends. Per germline, CDR1 SSHAT and CDR2 FNYEAQ (reference sequence). The CDR3 runs to 13 residues. CDR3 region: CASSLNWGTEQFF. The CDR3 bases are TGTGCCAGCAGCTTAAATTGGGGGACTGAGCAGTTCTTC.